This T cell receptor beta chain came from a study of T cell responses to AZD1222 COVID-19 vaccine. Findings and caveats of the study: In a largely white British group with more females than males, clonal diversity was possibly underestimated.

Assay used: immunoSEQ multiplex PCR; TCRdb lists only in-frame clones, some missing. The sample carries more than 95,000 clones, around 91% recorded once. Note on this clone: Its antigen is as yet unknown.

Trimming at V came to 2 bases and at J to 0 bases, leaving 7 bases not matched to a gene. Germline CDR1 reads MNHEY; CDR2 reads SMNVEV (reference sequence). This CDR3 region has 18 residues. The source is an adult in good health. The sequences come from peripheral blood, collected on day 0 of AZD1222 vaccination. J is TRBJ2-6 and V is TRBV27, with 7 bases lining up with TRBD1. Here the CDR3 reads CASSLLAGGISGANVLTF. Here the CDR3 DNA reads TGTGCCAGCAGTTTACTCGCAGGGGGAATCTCTGGGGCCAACGTCCTGACTTTC.